The 8 T cell receptor beta chains listed next were all sequenced from one sample in a study of cytomegalovirus exposure and HLA in healthy donors. PCR was performed using 60 Vbeta and 13 Jbeta primers. Some clones are missing from TCRdb's copy, which holds only in-frame ones; the method was immunoSEQ multiplex PCR. The listing contains approximately 110,000 clones. The sample comprised PBMCs. These receptors were obtained from a middle-aged man in good health and CMV-seronegative.

This sequence joins TRBV5-6 and TRBJ2-1, with 9 bases aligning to TRBD2. J was trimmed by 6 bases and V by 0 bases; bases with no gene match: 4. This CDR3 region has 15 residues. Germline values: CDR1 SGHDT, CDR2 YYEEEE. CDR3 residues: CASSLGLAAGNEQFF. In DNA form, the CDR3 reads TGTGCCAGCAGCTTGGGACTAGCGGCAGGCAATGAGCAGTTCTTC.

The chain carries TRBV6-5 and TRBJ1-1, with D uncertain. V gave up 2 bases and J gave up 2 bases, with 6 bases separating them. Germline CDR1 is MNHEY and CDR2 is SVGAGI. This CDR3 has 13 amino acids. The CDR3 spells CASSYALNTEAFF. CDR3 sequence (DNA): TGTGCCAGCAGTTACGCACTAAACACTGAAGCTTTCTTT.

The gene calls are TRBV6-5 and TRBJ1-2; perhaps TRBD1 as D (6 bases). The germline V gene encodes CDR1 MNHEY and CDR2 SVGAGI. The V gene lost 4 bases and the J gene lost 8 bases, with 23 bases spanning the gap. The CDR3 totals 16 residues. The CDR3 loop is CASSSEIITGSTGYTF. The CDR3 DNA reads as TGTGCCAGCAGTTCGGAGATCATAACAGGGAGCACAGGCTACACCTTC.

The V call is TRBV4-1, the J call TRBJ2-2, with a possible D match to TRBD2 (5 bases). V was trimmed by 3 bases and J by 0 bases, leaving 14 bases between them. CDR3 length: 17 residues. Germline V gives CDR1 MGHRA, CDR2 YSYEKL. This CDR3 reads CASSQRSGGSNTGELFF. CDR3 DNA sequence: TGCGCCAGCAGCCAGAGGAGCGGCGGGTCGAACACCGGGGAGCTGTTTTTT.

The V call is TRBV6-6, the J call TRBJ2-7; TRBD2 aligns across 8 bases. The CDR3 covers 11 residues. Per germline, CDR1 MNHNY and CDR2 SVGAGI (reference sequence). V dropped 8 bases and J dropped 6; count of bases not matched to a gene: 3. The CDR3 coding sequence is TGTGCCAGCTCGGGGGGGACCGAGCAGTACTTC. This codes for CASSGGTEQYF.

The chain carries TRBV10-3 and TRBJ2-3; D is perhaps TRBD2 (5 bases). V lost 10 bases, J lost 3 bases, and 14 bases lay in between. This CDR3 comprises 13 residues. The germline gives CDR1 ENHRY, CDR2 SYGVKD. CDR3 nucleotides: TGTGCCACCCAGAGGGCCTTAACAGATACGCAGTATTTT. This translates into CATQRALTDTQYF.

J is TRBJ2-5 and V is TRBV5-1, with D perhaps TRBD1 (5 bases). The CDR3 is 13 amino acids. Trimming cost V 4 bases and J 1 base, with 8 bases left between them. Germline values: CDR1 SGHRS, CDR2 YFSETQ. As DNA, the CDR3 is TGCGCCAGCAGCCCGACAGCCCAAGAGACCCAGTACTTC. It specifies CASSPTAQETQYF.

Worth noting for this clone: An end of the junction differs from the germline gene, which may be a read error. The chain uses TRBV7-6 and TRBJ2-1; no clear D. The CDR3 is 12 residues long. Germline loops: CDR1 SGHVS, CDR2 FNYEAQ. The CDR3 is CASSYAYSEQFF. The DNA for the CDR3 is TGTGCCAGCAGCTACGCCTACAGTGAGCAGTTCTTC.